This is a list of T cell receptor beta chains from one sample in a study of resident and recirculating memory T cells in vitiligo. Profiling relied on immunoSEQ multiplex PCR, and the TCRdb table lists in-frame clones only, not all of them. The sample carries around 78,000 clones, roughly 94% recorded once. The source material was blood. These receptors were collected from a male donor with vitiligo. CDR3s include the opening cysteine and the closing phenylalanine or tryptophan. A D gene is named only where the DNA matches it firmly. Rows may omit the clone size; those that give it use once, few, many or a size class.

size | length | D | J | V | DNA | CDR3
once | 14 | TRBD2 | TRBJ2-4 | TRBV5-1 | TGCGCCAGCAGCCCTACTAGCGGGGGGAACATTCAGTACTTC | CASSPTSGGNIQYF
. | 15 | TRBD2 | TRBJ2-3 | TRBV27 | TGTGCCAGCAGCCCTAGCGGGAGGAATTCAGATACGCAGTATTTT | CASSPSGRNSDTQYF
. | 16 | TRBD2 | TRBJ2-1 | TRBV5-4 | TGTGCCAGCAGCTTAGGTGGGACTAGCGGGAGGAGGGGGGAGTTCTTC | CASSLGGTSGRRGEFF
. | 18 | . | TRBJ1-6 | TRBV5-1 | TGCGCCAGCAGCTTGGTTCGGGAACGGGATGACTATAATTCACCCCTCCACTTT | CASSLVRERDDYNSPLHF
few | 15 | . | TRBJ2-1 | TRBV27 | TGTGCCAGCAGTCCCCATGCGAGCTCCTACAATGAGCAGTTCTTC | CASSPHASSYNEQFF
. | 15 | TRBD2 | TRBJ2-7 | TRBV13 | TGTGCCAGCAGCGCCTCACTAGCGGGAGGGTACGAGCAGTACTTC | CASSASLAGGYEQYF
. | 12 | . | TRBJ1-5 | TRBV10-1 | TGCGCCAGCATCAACTTGGTCCAGCCCCAGCATTTT | CASINLVQPQHF
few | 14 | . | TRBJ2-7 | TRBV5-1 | TGCGCCAGCAGCTTGGCTAGCGCCTCCTACGAGCAGTACTTC | CASSLASASYEQYF
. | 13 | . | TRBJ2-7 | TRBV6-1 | TGTGCCAGCAGCTCGGAGGGGTCGGGCGTGGGGGTATTC | CASSSEGSGVGVF
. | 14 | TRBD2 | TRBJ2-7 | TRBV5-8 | TGTGCCAGCACTCGTCGGGGGGAGTCCTACGAGCAGTACTTC | CASTRRGESYEQYF
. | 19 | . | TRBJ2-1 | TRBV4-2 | TGTGCCAGGTTAGTAAACAAGATTCCGATGATAGACTTCTACAATGAGCAGTTCTTC | CARLVNKIPMIDFYNEQFF
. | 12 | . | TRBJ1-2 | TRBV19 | TGTGCCAGTAGTCAGGGCACCCATGGCTGGGCCTTC | CASSQGTHGWAF
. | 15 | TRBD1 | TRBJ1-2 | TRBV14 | TGTGCCAGCAGCCCCTGGGACAGGGATATCTATGGCTACACCTTC | CASSPWDRDIYGYTF
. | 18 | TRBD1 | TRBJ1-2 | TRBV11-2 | TGTGCCAGCAGCTCCAGGAACTTTGGGACAGGGGGTAACTATGGCTACACCTTC | CASSSRNFGTGGNYGYTF